What follows describes a single TCR beta chain. This entry is derived from a study of blood T cell repertoires in COVID-19. Overall study context: Sites across the United States, Italy and Spain contributed samples from acute and convalescent COVID-19.

Original analysis: How many nucleated cells were present was estimated from reference gene primer amplification. TCRdb's copy holds only in-frame clones and misses some; the assay was immunoSEQ multiplex PCR. The V and J calls and clone size were taken over from that table, and D and trimming were inferred from the DNA. The sample yields 200,000 to 250,000 clones, 70% to 90% seen once. The TCR sequence derives from a woman aged 18-35 years who had recovered from COVID-19. Sample: peripheral blood.

CDR3 sequence (DNA): TGTGCCATCCAAGAGCGGGAGAGAAATGAGCAGTTCTTC. This sequence encodes CAIQERERNEQFF. V and J are TRBV10-3 and TRBJ2-1; 8 nucleotides agree with TRBD2. Per the germline V gene, CDR1 is ENHRY and CDR2 is SYGVKD. The CDR3 extends over 13 amino acids. Trimming took 8 bases from V and 7 from J; bases not matched to a gene: 7.